This paragraph covers one T cell receptor beta chain sequence. Its antigen is currently unknown. These data are taken from a study of cytomegalovirus exposure and HLA in healthy donors. Study-level findings and limits: From TCR beta sequences, most subjects' HLA-A and HLA-B alleles were reportedly predicted accurately. TRBV6-2, TRBV6-3 and other indistinguishable V segments were excluded. In an earlier analysis, productive rearrangement rates for most beta V segments clustered near 87% or 30%. According to a later analysis, most TCR beta chains associated with CMV appeared HLA-restricted.

Vbeta (60) and Jbeta (13) primers were used in the PCR. Sequenced by immunoSEQ multiplex PCR; TCRdb stores in-frame clones only, minus some. The sample holds over 150,000 clones, approximately 80% seen once. CDR3 length equals 15 residues. The germline V gene encodes CDR1 SQVTM and CDR2 ANQGSEA. Trimming at V came to 4 bases and at J to 7 bases, leaving 10 bases not matched to a gene. Sequencing was done on a sample of PBMCs. The V and J genes are TRBV29-1 and TRBJ2-2, with TRBD1 identical over 9 bases. The sequence was obtained from a woman aged 45 to 65 in good health and CMV-seronegative. The CDR3 is CSVGTGGGFGGELFF. CDR3 sequence (DNA): TGCAGCGTTGGAACAGGGGGCGGGTTCGGCGGGGAGCTGTTTTTT.